This entry lists 13 T cell receptor beta chains sequenced from one sample in a study of blood T cell repertoires in COVID-19. Repertoires were generated with immunoSEQ multiplex PCR, while TCRdb's copy carries only in-frame clones and drops some. The table shows 200,000 to 300,000 clones, with about 87% occurring only once. The specimen was PBMCs or T cells enriched from blood (not recorded which). The source of these receptors is a woman aged 40 to 55 who had been exposed to COVID-19.

V is TRBV11-3 and J is TRBJ2-1; 9 positions agree with TRBD2. Trimming removed 5 bases from V and 4 bases from J; junction bases left unmatched: 6. The germline V gene has CDR1 SGHNT and CDR2 YENEEA. There are 15 residues in the CDR3. CDR3 sequence: CASSTRGGWYNEQFF. In nucleotides, the CDR3 is TGTGCCAGCAGCACGCGGGGGGGCTGGTACAATGAGCAGTTCTTC.

This chain joins TRBV4-3 and TRBJ1-4; D may be TRBD1 (5 bases). The CDR3 consists of 15 residues. The V gene lost 4 bases and the J gene lost 0 bases, with 9 bases spanning the gap. Germline V gives CDR1 LGHNA, CDR2 YSLEER. CDR3 region: CASSLKGATNEKLFF. The CDR3 coding sequence is TGCGCCAGCAGCCTCAAAGGGGCAACTAATGAAAAACTGTTTTTT.

The V call is TRBV7-9, the J call TRBJ2-3; tentative D call: TRBD2 (6 bases). Germline lookup yields CDR1 SEHNR and CDR2 FQNEAQ (reference sequence). Trimming took off 0 bases at V and 3 bases at J, with 10 bases between the two ends. The CDR3 covers 15 residues. The CDR3 DNA reads TGTGCCAGCAGCTTAGCGCGCGGAGGGACAGATACGCAGTATTTT. It encodes CASSLARGGTDTQYF.

This clone was found once. The rearrangement links TRBV19 to TRBJ1-1; a possible D gene is TRBD1 (5 bases). CDR3 length equals 15 residues. CDR1 is LNHDA, CDR2 SQIVND, per germline (reference sequence). The ends were cut back, 5 bases at V and 1 base at J, with 14 bases in the middle. The CDR3 is CASSRRTGANTEAFF. CDR3 coding DNA: TGTGCCAGTAGTCGTCGAACAGGAGCGAACACTGAAGCTTTCTTT.

V usage is TRBV20-1 and J usage is TRBJ2-1, with 9 bases aligning to TRBD2. With 3 bases clipped from V and 4 bases from J, the junction kept 7 bases outside the gene matches. This CDR3 comprises 15 residues. Germline loops: CDR1 DFQATT, CDR2 SNEGSKA (reference sequence). The CDR3 DNA follows: TGCAGTGCTAGTTATAGCGGGGGAATTTACAATGAGCAGTTCTTC. Its protein product is CSASYSGGIYNEQFF.

The chain uses TRBV10-3 and TRBJ1-1; 9 bases are a match to TRBD1. The V and J ends lost 11 bases and 4 bases, in that order; junction bases with no gene match: 14. The CDR3 spans 15 residues. Germline-derived CDR1 and CDR2 are ENHRY and SYGVKD. The CDR3 reads CASQGANGEGTEAFF. CDR3 bases: TGTGCCTCACAGGGGGCTAACGGGGAGGGCACTGAAGCTTTCTTT.

CDR3 nucleotide sequence: TGCGCCAGCAGTGAGCGTGATAGCGGGAGATTAAATGAGCAGTTCTTC. This codes for CASSERDSGRLNEQFF. The chain combines TRBV10-1 with TRBJ2-1, with 9 bases fitting TRBD2. Germline loops: CDR1 WNHNN, CDR2 SYGVQD (reference sequence). V dropped 2 bases and J dropped 7; count of bases not matched to a gene: 9. This CDR3 contains 16 residues.

Of note for this clone: An end of the junction differs from the germline gene, which may be a read error. The CDR3 spells CASSSRTSGRADTQYF. The CDR3 DNA follows: TGTGCCAGCAGCTCCCGGACTAGCGGGAGGGCCGATACGCAGTATTTT. The chain recombines TRBV5-1 with TRBJ2-3; 15 nucleotides agree with TRBD2. CDR3 length equals 16 residues. Germline V gene lookup returns CDR1 SGHRS and CDR2 YFSETQ.

V gene TRBV12-3 or TRBV12-4 combines with J gene TRBJ2-7, with 7 bases identical to TRBD1. J lost 7 bases, V lost 1 base, and 1 base had no gene match. The CDR3 totals 12 residues. Written as DNA, the CDR3 is TGTGCCAGCAGTTTAGGCAGGGGGGAGCAGTACGTC. Protein: CASSLGRGEQYV.

The rearrangement links TRBV9 to TRBJ2-4; the match to TRBD2 covers 13 bases. Germline CDR1 and CDR2: SGDLS and YYNGEE. The trim removed 4 bases at V and 7 bases at J, leaving 8 bases unmatched. CDR3 size: 16 residues. As DNA, the CDR3 is TGTGCCAGCAGCTTACTAGCGGGAGGGCCGGGTAACATTCAGTACTTC. This sequence encodes CASSLLAGGPGNIQYF. Combining the CDR3 with reference TRBV9 and TRBJ2-4 gives the whole variable domain DSGVTQTPKHLITATGQRVTLRCSPRSGDLSVYWYQQSLDQGLQFLIQYYNGEERAKGNILERFSAQQFPDLHSELNLSSLELGDSALYFCASSLLAGGPGNIQYFGAGTRLSVL.

This chain uses TRBV2 with TRBJ1-5; D not certain. The V end was cut by 2 bases, the J end by 0 bases, with 8 bases between. Germline V gene lookup returns CDR1 SNHLY and CDR2 FYNNEI. There are 15 residues in the CDR3. The chain's CDR3 is CASSEPGDSNQPQHF. Written as DNA, the CDR3 is TGTGCCAGCAGTGAACCAGGTGATAGCAATCAGCCCCAGCATTTT.

The rearrangement links TRBV6-2 or TRBV6-3 to TRBJ2-1; tentatively, D is TRBD2 (5 bases). The ends were cut back, 0 bases at V and 6 bases at J, with 18 bases in the middle. The CDR3 totals 17 residues. Per the germline V gene, CDR1 is MNHEY and CDR2 is SVGEGT. The CDR3: CASSYSRRNRESNEQFF. CDR3 in DNA: TGTGCCAGCAGTTACTCCAGAAGGAATCGGGAATCCAATGAGCAGTTCTTC.

The chain is built from TRBV5-4 and TRBJ2-5; D is perhaps TRBD2 (6 bases). The CDR3 loop spans 15 amino acids. The V gene lost 4 bases and the J gene lost 4 bases, with 17 bases spanning the gap. Germline V gives CDR1 SGHNT, CDR2 YYREEE (reference sequence). CDR3 in amino acids: CASSLGGRGLETQYF. The CDR3 DNA follows: TGTGCCAGCAGCCTGGGCGGCCGGGGGTTAGAGACCCAGTACTTC.